This entry features one T cell receptor beta chain sequence. This sample is drawn from a study of blood T cell repertoires in COVID-19. V dropped 1 base and J dropped 4; count of bases not matched to a gene: 7. The length of the CDR3 is 16 residues. Germline loops: CDR1 SGHKS, CDR2 YYEKEE (reference sequence). Authors' methods: Amplifying reference gene primers gave estimates of nucleated cell counts. TCRdb keeps only in-frame clones here, not all; method: immunoSEQ multiplex PCR. V and J calls and clone size are as listed in that table; D and trimming were resolved from the DNA. The table lists about 270,000 clones, 85% to 90% of them singletons.

Sample: PBMCs or T cells enriched from blood (not recorded which). The receptor was isolated from a man younger than 30 who had recovered from COVID-19. This rearrangement joins TRBV5-5 to TRBJ2-4; 8 positions match TRBD1. The CDR3 region is CASSLYWWTGKNIQYF. In nucleotides, the CDR3 is TGTGCCAGCAGCTTGTATTGGTGGACAGGGAAAAACATTCAGTACTTC.